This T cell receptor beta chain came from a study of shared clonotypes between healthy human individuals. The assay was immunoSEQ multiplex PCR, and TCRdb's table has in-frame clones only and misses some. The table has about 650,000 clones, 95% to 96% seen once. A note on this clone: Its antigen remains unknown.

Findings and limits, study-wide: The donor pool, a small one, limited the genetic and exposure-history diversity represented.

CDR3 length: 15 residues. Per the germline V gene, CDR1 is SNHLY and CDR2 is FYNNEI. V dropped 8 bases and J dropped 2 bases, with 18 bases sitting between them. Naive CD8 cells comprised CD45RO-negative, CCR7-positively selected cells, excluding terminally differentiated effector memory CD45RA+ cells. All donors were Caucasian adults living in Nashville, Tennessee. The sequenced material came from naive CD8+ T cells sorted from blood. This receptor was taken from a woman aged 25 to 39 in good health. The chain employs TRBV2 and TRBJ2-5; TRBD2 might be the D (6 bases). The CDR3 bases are TGTGCCAGCCGTTTTGTCACGGAGGGACAAGAGACCCAGTACTTC. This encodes CASRFVTEGQETQYF.